This T cell receptor (beta chain) was found in a study of control samples from healthy donors and cancer patients (dated by TCRdb to the early 2020s). In regard to this clone: No antigen is known for it. Base quality data are lacking; no much larger clone is found one base away.

The CDR3 has 16 amino acids, counting the end cysteine and phenylalanine. Only the CDR3 part of the read is kept: 48 bases, read in frame from the first base. Relative to germline, V is missing 1 base and J is missing 2 bases, with 4 bases of the junction outside any gene match. From a lookup of the germline V gene, CDR1 and CDR2 are SGHAT and FQNNGV. Receptors were amplified or captured by the immunoSEQ multiplex PCR assay. The immuneACCESS repertoire file appears here via TCRdb, limited to in-frame rearrangements. These files lack a portion of the clones; in checked studies, under half of the deficit traces to unresolved V genes, and the cause of the others is not known. In this sample the table shows roughly 60,000 clones, roughly 94% of which occur a single time. The ten largest clones add up to roughly 4% of the sample.

Sequences were obtained from blood. Here the chain combines TRBV11-2 and TRBJ2-7; TRBD2 lines up with 11 middle nucleotides. The receptor was derived from a man younger than 40 in good health. The DNA sequence is given as TGTGCCAGCAGCTTAGGGGGACTAGCGGAGACCTACGAGCAGTACTTC. Its protein reads: CASSLGGLAETYEQYF.